This T cell receptor (beta chain) is drawn from a study of a mutant IDH1 vaccine in newly diagnosed glioma. Study in general: Across weeks 1, 3, 5, 7, 11, 15, 19 and 23, patients received a vaccination each time, eight in all. Once 4-6 weeks had passed after radiotherapy alone, vaccination started, or it started with temozolomide cycles. Most patients had radiochemotherapy with temozolomide before enrollment; others had one alone.

Overall study findings and caveats: Immune responses induced by the vaccine were seen in just over 90% of patients, spanning multiple MHC alleles.

The time point here: week 23, last vaccination. Topical imiquimod was applied with each vaccine dose, which held 300 ug of mutant IDH1 20-mer peptide. Trimming at V came to 4 bases and at J to 3 bases, leaving 9 bases not matched to a gene. Germline V gene lookup returns CDR1 SQVTM and CDR2 ANQGSEA. The CDR3 has 14 amino acids. Using immunoSEQ multiplex PCR, the repertoire was profiled, and TCRdb retains in-frame clones only, with some absent. The sample holds tens of thousands of clones, 87% seen once. This clone was observed once. Its antigen remains unknown. The chain combines TRBV29-1 with TRBJ2-7; 7 nucleotides agree with TRBD2. The sequence came from a man in his forties with glioma. This sample comprised PBMCs, obtained from a glioma patient whose treatment included an IDH1 peptide vaccine. CDR3 sequence: CSVAARERGYEQYF. The CDR3 DNA is TGCAGCGTTGCTGCCCGGGAGCGGGGCTACGAGCAGTACTTC.